This note documents a single T cell receptor (beta chain) sequence. The antigen is undetermined. The limits of the CDR3 on the DNA are not certain, so only TCRdb's listed CDR3 is given. This record comes from a study of cytomegalovirus exposure and HLA in healthy donors. Regarding the study as a whole: In a later analysis, roughly 17,000 TCR beta sequences were associated with HLA alleles at 0.05 false discovery rate.

The germline gives CDR1 GTSNPN, CDR2 SVGIG (reference sequence). A total of 12 residues make up the CDR3, ends included. A multiplex PCR was run with 60 Vbeta primers and 13 Jbeta primers. Clones were sequenced by immunoSEQ multiplex PCR, and TCRdb holds only the in-frame ones, with some missing. The sample has around 110,000 clones; approximately 65% are singletons. This sequence originates from a man between 18 and 35 years old in good health and CMV-seronegative. Sequencing was done on a sample of PBMCs. V and J are TRBV30 and TRBJ2-7; the DNA was not used to check the table's D call, TRBD1. CDR3 amino acids: CAWSVVGAGSYF.